This paragraph reports one T cell receptor beta chain. Its antigen is unidentified. Trimming cost V 5 bases and J 3 bases, with 15 bases left between them. Germline CDR1 reads SGHTA; CDR2 reads FQGNSA. The CDR3 sequence is 15 residues long. The sample is drawn from a study of response to subunit inactivated influenza vaccine. Study conclusions and caveats: With each seasonal influenza vaccination, the authors suggested, few new T cells are recruited.

TCRdb reprocessed the RT-PCR reads via MiXCR and lists one record per CDR3 protein. Among fewer than 600,000 distinct CDR3 sequences listed, less than 7.5% were seen once. V gene TRBV7-2 combines with J gene TRBJ2-3; TRBD2 might be the D (6 bases). Here the sequenced sample was PBMCs from blood, taken approximately 25 months after vaccination. The sequence was collected from a man between 45 and 75 years old who received an inactivated influenza vaccine. CDR3 sequence: CASSPRLGVTDTQYF. The CDR3, as DNA: TGTGCCAGCAGCCCGCGACTAGGTGTAACAGATACGCAGTATTTT. The full variable domain, in which reference TRBV7-2 and TRBJ2-3 provide the parts outside the CDR3, is GAGVSQSPSNKVTEKGKDVELRCDPISGHTALYWYRQSLGQGLEFLIYFQGNSAPDKSGLPSDRFSAERTGGSVSTLTIQRTQQEDSAVYLCASSPRLGVTDTQYFGPGTRLTVL.